Described below is a single TCR beta chain sequence and its context. This sample is drawn from a study of technical replicates of blood from a few donors. Profiled with immunoSEQ multiplex PCR; TCRdb holds only in-frame clones, not every one. The table records about 72,000 clones, about nine tenths of them present only once. CDR3 length: 14 residues. V gave up 2 bases and J gave up 3 bases, with 8 bases separating them. The germline CDR1 and CDR2 sequences are MRHNA and SNTAGT. This clonotype originated in a human donor in good health. The sample was T cells isolated from PBMCs. This sequence joins TRBV6-4 and TRBJ1-5; D unresolved. Written as DNA, the CDR3 is TGTGCCAGCAGTGACGAGGGATTCAATCAGCCCCAGCATTTT. It encodes CASSDEGFNQPQHF.